The 28 T cell receptor beta chains presented below share a single source sample, sequenced in a study of OX40 agonist ivuxolimab in advanced cancers. TCRdb's table, derived via immunoSEQ multiplex PCR, lists solely in-frame clones and lacks some. The sample records tens of thousands of clones, around four fifths being singletons. Source: CD4+ or CD8+ T cells sorted from blood, taken in a trial of the OX40 agonist ivuxolimab. These receptors were obtained from an adult with an advanced solid tumor such as melanoma, head and neck, liver or kidney cancer.

In its sample, this clone was seen once. V usage is TRBV10-1 and J usage is TRBJ2-1, with D possibly being TRBD1 or TRBD2 (6 bases each). V shed 4 bases and J shed 9 bases, with 22 bases lying between them. Per germline, CDR1 WNHNN and CDR2 SYGVQD (reference sequence). CDR3 length: 16 amino acids. The CDR3 coding sequence is TGCGCCAGCAGTGGAGGTGGAGGTTCGGGGGCTGCTGAGCAGTTCTTC. The encoded protein is CASSGGGGSGAAEQFF.

On this clone itself: A much larger clone differs by one base, so this may be a read error. The chain has TRBV5-1 and TRBJ2-2; 7 bases agree with TRBD1. Trimming removed 2 bases from V and 2 bases from J; junction bases left unmatched: 3. This CDR3 is 15 amino acids long. From germline, CDR1 is SGHRS and CDR2 YFSETQ. CDR3: CASSLGGGNTGELFF. The CDR3 DNA reads as TGCGCCAGCAGCTTAGGGGGCGGTAACACCGGGGAGCTGTTTTTT.

The CDR3 region is CASSIPYAGTRGKSNQPQHF. Written as DNA, the CDR3 is TGTGCCAGTAGTATACCTTACGCAGGGACGAGAGGGAAAAGCAATCAGCCCCAGCATTTT. This chain links TRBV19 with TRBJ1-5, with a tentative D call TRBD1 (5 bases). This CDR3 region has 20 residues. The germline gives CDR1 LNHDA, CDR2 SQIVND (reference sequence). With 2 bases removed from V and 1 base from J, the gap between germline ends came to 24 bases. Full variable domain (missing parts from reference TRBV19 and TRBJ1-5): DGGITQSPKYLFRKEGQNVTLSCEQNLNHDAMYWYRQDPGQGLRLIYYSQIVNDFQKGDIAEGYSVSREKKESFPLTVTSAQKNPTAFYLCASSIPYAGTRGKSNQPQHFGDGTRLSIL.

This chain uses TRBV30 with TRBJ2-1; 7 bases are shared with TRBD2. CDR1 is GTSNPN, CDR2 SVGIG, per germline (reference sequence). The length of the CDR3 is 13 residues. V trimming: 8 bases; J trimming: 0 bases; junction bases outside the gene matches: 4. CDR3 amino acids: CAHAGDSYNEQFF. DNA of the CDR3: TGTGCCCATGCGGGGGACTCCTACAATGAGCAGTTCTTC.

The chain recombines TRBV28 with TRBJ1-1, with a tentative D call TRBD1 (5 bases). Germline V gene lookup returns CDR1 MDHEN and CDR2 SYDVKM. The CDR3 totals 14 residues. V was clipped by 1 base and J by 4 bases, with 10 bases between them. CDR3 in amino acids: CASSLLSGGTEAFF. The CDR3 bases are TGTGCCAGCAGTTTATTATCGGGGGGCACTGAAGCTTTCTTT.

The V gene is TRBV11-2, the J gene TRBJ1-2; no definite D call. CDR1 is SGHAT and CDR2 is FQNNGV in the germline V gene. Trimming left V 4 bases short and J 8 bases short, with 14 bases between. This CDR3 is built from 13 residues. The CDR3 nucleotides read TGTGCCAGCAGCTCTTGGTTGGAGGGAGGCTACACCTTC. This codes for CASSSWLEGGYTF.

This chain links TRBV28 with TRBJ2-1; TRBD2 aligns across 11 bases. CDR1 MDHEN and CDR2 SYDVKM come from the germline V gene. The CDR3 loop spans 16 amino acids. Trimming removed 5 bases from V and 6 bases from J; junction bases left unmatched: 9. CDR3 amino acids: CASSPGTSGGRNEQFF. CDR3 bases: TGTGCCAGCAGTCCCGGCACTAGCGGGGGCCGCAATGAGCAGTTCTTC.

This chain uses TRBV6-1 with TRBJ2-3; D possibly corresponds to TRBD2 (7 bases). The V and J ends lost 7 bases and 0 bases respectively, with 11 bases between them. Germline V lookup: CDR1 MNHNS, CDR2 SASEGT. This CDR3 is 14 amino acids long. The CDR3 spells CASIKGGSTDTQYF. The CDR3 DNA sequence: TGTGCCAGCATAAAGGGGGGGAGCACAGATACGCAGTATTTT.

The chain joins TRBV27 to TRBJ2-7; TRBD2 agrees at 8 bases. Germline trimming cut 6 bases from V and 6 bases from J; bases unmatched to any gene: 10. This CDR3 region has 14 residues. Germline loops: CDR1 MNHEY, CDR2 SMNVEV (reference sequence). CDR3 sequence: CASRSGSATGEQYF. Written as DNA, the CDR3 is TGTGCCAGCAGGAGCGGGAGTGCTACGGGCGAGCAGTACTTC.

The chain links TRBV2 to TRBJ1-4; D is possibly TRBD1 (5 bases). Trimming took 6 bases from V and 4 from J, leaving 12 bases between them. The CDR3 contains 14 residues. CDR1 is SNHLY, CDR2 FYNNEI, per germline. This CDR3 is CASRQMGGNEKLFF. The CDR3 bases are TGTGCCAGCAGGCAGATGGGGGGTAATGAAAAACTGTTTTTT.

This chain links TRBV7-3 with TRBJ2-6; D unclear. CDR1 is SGHTA, CDR2 FQGTGA, per germline. Trimming left V 2 bases short and J 3 bases short, with 8 bases between. The CDR3 contains 15 residues. The CDR3 DNA sequence: TGTGCCAGCAGCTTACGTGGAGTTGGGGCCAACGTCCTGACTTTC. Encoded protein: CASSLRGVGANVLTF.

The rearrangement links TRBV5-6 to TRBJ2-7; D is unresolved. The CDR3 extends over 15 amino acids. The V end was cut by 0 bases, the J end by 2 bases, with 12 bases between. Germline lookup yields CDR1 SGHDT and CDR2 YYEEEE. The CDR3 DNA reads as TGTGCCAGCAGCTTGGTTGGGTTCTTCACCTACGAGCAGTACTTC. Amino acid sequence: CASSLVGFFTYEQYF.

The V gene is TRBV25-1, the J gene TRBJ2-5; D unclear. Germline V gene lookup returns CDR1 MGHDK and CDR2 SYGVNS. The CDR3 sequence is 14 residues long. Trimming removed 2 bases from V and 4 bases from J, with 11 bases in between. CDR3 loop: CASSERPTGETQYF. Here the CDR3 DNA reads TGTGCCAGCAGTGAACGGCCAACGGGAGAGACCCAGTACTTC.

The chain recombines TRBV29-1 with TRBJ1-3, with D uncertain. Germline V gene sequence: CDR1 SQVTM, CDR2 ANQGSEA. The V and J ends lost 4 bases and 1 base respectively, with 8 bases between them. This CDR3 has 13 residues. CDR3 nucleotides: TGCAGCGTTGCGTGGAGTTCTGGAAACACCATATATTTT. This gives the protein CSVAWSSGNTIYF.

The chain uses TRBV11-3 and TRBJ2-7; 7 nucleotides align to TRBD2. Germline V gene lookup returns CDR1 SGHNT and CDR2 YENEEA. The CDR3 sequence is 13 residues long. V gave up 5 bases and J gave up 4 bases; unmatched junction bases: 5. CDR3 in DNA: TGTGCCAGCAGCATGACTAGCATGTACGAGCAGTACTTC. Translation gives CASSMTSMYEQYF.

By share of the sample, this clone is medium-sized. The identical CDR3 is also encoded by other nucleotide sequences in the sample. The V gene is TRBV2, the J gene TRBJ2-1; no firm D call. From germline, CDR1 is SNHLY and CDR2 FYNNEI. This CDR3 is 13 amino acids long. V was shortened by 5 bases and J by 1 base, with 6 bases between the two germline ends. The CDR3 reads CASSSESYNEQFF. CDR3 sequence (DNA): TGTGCCAGCAGTTCTGAATCCTACAATGAGCAGTTCTTC.

The sample holds one count of this clone. The V and J genes are TRBV10-3 and TRBJ1-2; 7 nucleotides line up with TRBD1. The ends lost 3 bases at V and 3 bases at J; junction bases unmatched: 7. Germline loops: CDR1 ENHRY, CDR2 SYGVKD. The length of the CDR3 is 15 residues. The chain's CDR3 is CAISDLIGGHYGYTF. The DNA of the CDR3 is TGTGCCATCAGTGATCTCATAGGGGGCCACTATGGCTACACCTTC.

V is TRBV5-4 and J is TRBJ2-7; perhaps D is TRBD1 or TRBD2 (5 bases each). CDR3 length equals 15 residues. V was clipped by 2 bases and J by 6 bases, with 18 bases between them. Per the germline V gene, CDR1 is SGHNT and CDR2 is YYREEE (reference sequence). The CDR3, as DNA: TGTGCCAGCAGCTTAAGCGGCTCCGCCACAGGCGAGCAGTACTTC. Its protein product is CASSLSGSATGEQYF.

This clone was seen just once. The gene calls are TRBV11-3 and TRBJ2-2; 9 positions match TRBD1. The V and J ends lost 3 bases and 5 bases, in that order; junction bases with no gene match: 7. The CDR3 has 16 amino acids. Germline V gives CDR1 SGHNT, CDR2 YENEEA. In nucleotides, the CDR3 is TGTGCCAGCAGCTTGGCCGGGACAGGGTGGACCGGGGAGCTGTTTTTT. Translated, it gives CASSLAGTGWTGELFF.

This clone has only one observation. The chain recombines TRBV7-2 with TRBJ2-2, with 9 bases lining up with TRBD1. With V trimmed by 7 bases and J by 5 bases, 5 bases remained unmatched. The CDR3 extends over 14 amino acids. Looked up from germline, CDR1 is SGHTA and CDR2 is FQGNSA. CDR3: CASTRDRVTGELFF. The CDR3 nucleotides read TGTGCCAGCACCCGGGACAGGGTAACCGGGGAGCTGTTTTTT.

This chain connects TRBV5-1 to TRBJ2-1; 10 positions agree with TRBD1. Germline trimming cut 3 bases from V and 7 bases from J; bases unmatched to any gene: 7. Germline loops: CDR1 SGHRS, CDR2 YFSETQ. This CDR3 is built from 15 residues. This CDR3 is CASSWTGDRGNEQFF. The CDR3 nucleotides read TGCGCCAGCAGCTGGACCGGGGACAGGGGAAATGAGCAGTTCTTC.

The CDR3 is CATSFFREGSWNQPQHF. The CDR3 DNA reads TGTGCCACCAGTTTTTTCAGGGAGGGCTCATGGAATCAGCCCCAGCATTTT. This rearrangement joins TRBV15 to TRBJ1-5; maybe TRBD1 (5 bases). From germline, CDR1 is LNHNV and CDR2 YYDKDF (reference sequence). Trimming took off 6 bases at V and 4 bases at J, with 22 bases between the two ends. This CDR3 contains 17 residues.

The V gene is TRBV7-8, the J gene TRBJ1-2; D gene unclear. Trimming cost V 3 bases and J 0 bases, with 11 bases left between them. Germline-derived CDR1 and CDR2 are SGHVS and FQNEAQ. The length of the CDR3 is 15 residues. This CDR3 reads CASSFRNPANYGYTF. CDR3 DNA: TGTGCCAGCAGCTTCAGAAATCCCGCTAACTATGGCTACACCTTC.

The chain employs TRBV5-1 and TRBJ2-2; D not resolved. Trimming took 0 bases from V and 1 from J, leaving 7 bases between them. Looked up from germline, CDR1 is SGHRS and CDR2 is YFSETQ. The CDR3 sequence is 15 residues long. The CDR3 here is CASSLARQNTGELFF. The CDR3, as DNA: TGCGCCAGCAGCTTGGCCAGGCAGAACACCGGGGAGCTGTTTTTT.

The chain recombines TRBV18 with TRBJ2-4, with D unclear. The CDR3 contains 16 residues. V was pared by 2 bases and J by 0 bases, with 11 bases between. Germline V lookup: CDR1 KGHSH, CDR2 LQKENI. CDR3 sequence (DNA): TGTGCCAGCTCACCAGCCGCACAACTAGCCAAAAACATTCAGTACTTC. Protein product: CASSPAAQLAKNIQYF.

The chain is built from TRBV6-5 and TRBJ2-7, with TRBD2 as a possible D gene (5 bases). The germline gives CDR1 MNHEY, CDR2 SVGAGI. This CDR3 comprises 13 residues. V was pared by 4 bases and J by 6 bases, with 13 bases between. CDR3 DNA: TGTGCCAGCAGTTTTCGGGGATCTCTCGAGCAGTACTTC. Translated, it gives CASSFRGSLEQYF.

The gene calls are TRBV28 and TRBJ2-1; the match to TRBD1 covers 11 bases. J was trimmed by 2 bases and V by 2 bases; bases with no gene match: 11. Per the germline V gene, CDR1 is MDHEN and CDR2 is SYDVKM. The CDR3 totals 19 residues. The CDR3 here is CASSLRTGGRRPTYNEQFF. CDR3 nucleotide sequence: TGTGCCAGCAGTTTACGGACAGGGGGCCGGCGGCCAACCTACAATGAGCAGTTCTTC.

The J gene is TRBJ2-1, the V gene TRBV18, with 12 bases fitting TRBD2. The germline V gene encodes CDR1 KGHSH and CDR2 LQKENI. The CDR3 is made up of 17 amino acids. The trim removed 2 bases at V and 5 bases at J, leaving 7 bases unmatched. CDR3 sequence: CASSPILRTSGDNEQFF. CDR3 nucleotide sequence: TGTGCCAGCTCACCAATCCTTAGGACTAGCGGGGACAATGAGCAGTTCTTC.